This TCR beta chain was observed in a study of blood T cell repertoires in COVID-19. Study summary: Acute and convalescent COVID-19 specimens originated in the United States, Italy and Spain. Nucleic acid was either cDNA or gDNA, and it came from T cells, B-cell-depleted T cells, or PBMCs.

In the authors' methods: Reference gene primer amplification yielded estimated nucleated cell counts. Sequencing was performed with immunoSEQ multiplex PCR; in TCRdb, only in-frame clones are kept and a portion is missing. V, J and clone size are those of that table, while D and trimming were read from the DNA. The sample lists roughly 100,000 clones, 71% occurring once. The CDR3 is made up of 14 amino acids. Germline V CDR1 and CDR2: SGHTA, FQGNSA. V shed 4 bases, J shed 8 bases, and the junction held 4 bases outside the gene matches. This clonotype was obtained from a human donor with acute or convalescent COVID-19. The donor label of this sample is uncertain. The source material was peripheral blood. The genes are TRBV7-2 and TRBJ2-5; 13 bases agree with TRBD2. Here the CDR3 reads CASSWGTSGETQYF. The CDR3 DNA follows: TGTGCCAGCAGCTGGGGGACTAGCGGGGAAACCCAGTACTTC.